One T cell receptor (beta chain) is described in this entry. Antigen: not known. Methods described previously were used for bulk TCR libraries, and listed TCR primers were applied. TCRdb recomputed calls from the PCR reads with MiXCR, one row per CDR3 protein. The data contain approximately 680,000 distinct CDR3 sequences, about 25% of them singletons. These data belong to a study of molecular identifiers for immune sequencing clone quantification. Findings of the study overall: Clones carrying above 20 RNA copies accounted for over 98% of effector molecules, under 1% in naive cells.

V was shortened by 3 bases and J by 1 base, with 12 bases between the two germline ends. The CDR3 totals 15 residues. This receptor was taken from a human donor in good health. Some libraries in this study had Jurkat cell RNA spiked in. The V and J genes are TRBV12-3 or TRBV12-4 and TRBJ1-1; no definite D call. Sequencing used naive CD8+ T cells from blood, with Jurkat cell RNA spiked in. Regarding subset: FACS-sorted CD8+CD4-CCR7+CD45RA+ naive T cells. The DNA of the CDR3 is TGTGCCAGCAGTTTCGTCTTTTACCCGAACACTGAAGCTTTCTTT. This gives the protein CASSFVFYPNTEAFF.